Below are 25 T cell receptor beta chains sequenced from a single sample in a study of blood T cell repertoires in COVID-19. Using immunoSEQ multiplex PCR, the repertoire was profiled, and TCRdb retains in-frame clones only, with some absent. The repertoire includes approximately 76,000 clones, 60% to 75% of them detected once, and 35% to 40% sits in the top ten. Sequences were obtained from peripheral blood. The receptors were gathered from a woman in her sixties or seventies with acute or convalescent COVID-19.

The chain uses TRBV7-8 and TRBJ2-2; D ambiguous. The CDR3 spans 14 residues. Deletions cut 5 bases from V and 6 bases from J, with 13 bases between. Germline loops: CDR1 SGHVS, CDR2 FQNEAQ. The CDR3 loop is CASSLPSSAGELFF. The CDR3 DNA follows: TGTGCCAGCAGCCTCCCGTCGAGTGCCGGGGAGCTGTTTTTT.

This chain's CDR3 is CASSIGAELNYGYTF. CDR3 DNA sequence: TGTGCCAGTAGTATAGGGGCAGAACTCAACTATGGCTACACCTTC. V usage is TRBV19 and J usage is TRBJ1-2; no reliable D call. Trimming cost V 1 base and J 2 bases, with 11 bases left between them. The CDR3 is 15 residues long. Germline values: CDR1 LNHDA, CDR2 SQIVND (reference sequence). Based on the CDR3 plus reference TRBV19 and TRBJ1-2, the full variable domain is DGGITQSPKYLFRKEGQNVTLSCEQNLNHDAMYWYRQDPGQGLRLIYYSQIVNDFQKGDIAEGYSVSREKKESFPLTVTSAQKNPTAFYLCASSIGAELNYGYTFGSGTRLTVV.

The rearrangement links TRBV6-5 to TRBJ1-1; D perhaps matches TRBD1 (5 bases). Trimming took off 4 bases at V and 2 bases at J, with 8 bases between the two ends. Germline lookup yields CDR1 MNHEY and CDR2 SVGAGI. The CDR3 has 13 residues. The CDR3 DNA is TGTGCCAGCAGTTTAGGGGAAAACACTGAAGCTTTCTTT. Translation: CASSLGENTEAFF.

The CDR3 protein is CASRLWGPDRGLSGAFF. DNA of the CDR3: TGTGCCAGCCGCCTTTGGGGTCCGGACAGGGGATTATCGGGAGCTTTCTTT. The V gene is TRBV5-4, the J gene TRBJ1-1; 9 bases align to TRBD1. This CDR3 has 17 amino acids. Germline V lookup: CDR1 SGHNT, CDR2 YYREEE (reference sequence). Trimming took 7 bases from V and 10 from J; bases not matched to a gene: 23.

The V gene is TRBV28, the J gene TRBJ1-5, with unresolved D. The V gene's germline CDR1 is MDHEN and CDR2 SYDVKM. The CDR3 is made up of 15 amino acids. The V gene lost 5 bases and the J gene lost 2 bases, with 13 bases spanning the gap. The CDR3 DNA is TGTGCCAGCAGTCGTTGGGGAGGTGGCAATCAGCCCCAGCATTTT. Protein sequence: CASSRWGGGNQPQHF.

This clone was counted between two and nine times. V is TRBV13 and J is TRBJ2-2; TRBD2 matches 11 bases. Germline lookup yields CDR1 PRHDT and CDR2 FYEKMQ (reference sequence). The CDR3 extends over 15 amino acids. J gave up 4 bases and V 6 bases, and 4 bases lay outside the gene matches. The CDR3 reads CASRTGTSGTGELFF. The CDR3 bases are TGTGCCAGCAGAACCGGGACTAGCGGCACCGGGGAGCTGTTTTTT.

The chain recombines TRBV5-1 with TRBJ1-5, with a weak D call TRBD1 (5 bases). Trimming shortened V by 0 bases and J by 7 bases, and 17 bases separated the two germline ends. Per germline, CDR1 SGHRS and CDR2 YFSETQ. The CDR3 spans 16 residues. The CDR3 coding sequence is TGCGCCAGCAGCTTGGTTCCAACCGGAGGGGCACAGCCCCAGCATTTT. Translating it yields CASSLVPTGGAQPQHF.

This rearrangement joins TRBV5-8 to TRBJ2-3; TRBD1 matches at 8 bases. J was trimmed by 0 bases and V by 4 bases; bases with no gene match: 7. The CDR3 extends over 16 amino acids. CDR1 and CDR2 (germline): SGHTS, YDEGEE. The CDR3 is CASSMRTGYSTDTQYF. The CDR3, as DNA: TGTGCCAGCAGCATGAGGACAGGGTACAGCACAGATACGCAGTATTTT.

The chain recombines TRBV6-1 with TRBJ1-6; TRBD1 agrees at 8 bases. CDR3 size: 16 residues. V lost 2 bases, J lost 7 bases, and 7 bases stayed unmatched. CDR1 MNHNS and CDR2 SASEGT come from the germline V gene. The CDR3 DNA sequence: TGTGCCAGCAGTGAACTCCCGTGGACAGGGAATTCACCCCTCCACTTT. Protein sequence: CASSELPWTGNSPLHF.

The J gene is TRBJ2-7, the V gene TRBV15, with 7 bases matching TRBD1. The CDR3 length is 15 residues. Unmatched junction bases numbered 8, after V lost 4 bases and J lost 2 bases. The germline V gene encodes CDR1 LNHNV and CDR2 YYDKDF (reference sequence). The CDR3 loop is CATSKPGQQAYEQYF. CDR3 sequence (DNA): TGTGCCACCAGCAAACCGGGACAGCAAGCCTACGAGCAGTACTTC.

This clone has just a few counts. The V gene is TRBV7-2, the J gene TRBJ2-7, with a tentative D call TRBD2 (6 bases). The CDR3 totals 15 residues. Germline V gives CDR1 SGHTA, CDR2 FQGNSA. Trimming left V 5 bases short and J 1 base short, with 15 bases between. The CDR3 is CASSLEWDSSYEQYF. CDR3 coding DNA: TGTGCCAGCAGCCTCGAATGGGACTCATCCTACGAGCAGTACTTC.

The V gene is TRBV10-3, the J gene TRBJ2-7, with a possible D match to TRBD2 (5 bases). The length of the CDR3 is 14 residues. The germline CDR1 and CDR2 sequences are ENHRY and SYGVKD. The V end lost 4 bases, the J end lost 6 bases, and 16 bases lay between the germline ends. The CDR3: CAISAGLQRGEQYF. The DNA for the CDR3 is TGTGCCATCAGTGCAGGCCTCCAACGGGGCGAGCAGTACTTC.

The chain couples TRBV5-6 to TRBJ1-2; 11 positions match TRBD1. The CDR3 runs 17 residues. V trimming: 6 bases; J trimming: 1 base; junction bases outside the gene matches: 11. Germline values: CDR1 SGHDT, CDR2 YYEEEE. The CDR3 nucleotides are TGTGCCAGCAAAAAGGACAGGGGGCTTCAGTTTAACTATGGCTACACCTTC. Its protein is CASKKDRGLQFNYGYTF.

The chain uses TRBV6-5 and TRBJ1-1, with D unresolved. Trimming took 7 bases from V and 5 from J, leaving 14 bases between them. Germline loops: CDR1 MNHEY, CDR2 SVGAGI. The CDR3 has 13 residues. The CDR3 coding sequence is TGTGCCAGCACCGACTCGCGGGGAACTGAAGCTTTCTTT. Protein product: CASTDSRGTEAFF.

This clone was seen more than once but under ten times. The junction and the germline gene differ at one end; a read error may be behind it. V usage is TRBV6-1 and J usage is TRBJ2-1; 7 nucleotides agree with TRBD1. The CDR3 loop spans 13 amino acids. Per germline, CDR1 MNHNS and CDR2 SASEGT. The CDR3 protein is CASREDRVIEQFF. The CDR3 coding sequence is TGTGCCAGCAGGGAAGACAGGGTGATTGAGCAGTTCTTC.

The chain joins TRBV5-4 to TRBJ2-3; a weak D match, TRBD2 (6 bases). This CDR3 contains 16 residues. V dropped 4 bases and J dropped 0 bases, with 15 bases sitting between them. Germline CDR1 and CDR2: SGHNT and YYREEE (reference sequence). CDR3 DNA sequence: TGTGCCAGCAGCCGGGGGTTGGGCGGAAGCACAGATACGCAGTATTTT. It specifies CASSRGLGGSTDTQYF.

Many counts were recorded for this clone. The chain couples TRBV7-9 to TRBJ2-7; TRBD2 matches at 10 bases. CDR1 is SEHNR, CDR2 FQNEAQ, per germline (reference sequence). V lost 6 bases and J lost 4; bases outside the gene matches: 6. The CDR3 is 14 residues long. The CDR3 coding sequence is TGTGCCAGCAGACTAGCGGGGCAGATATACGAGCAGTACTTC. It is translated as CASRLAGQIYEQYF.

The V call is TRBV29-1, the J call TRBJ1-4; possible D gene TRBD1, 5 bases. V lost 3 bases and J lost 8, with 13 bases in between. Germline V gene lookup returns CDR1 SQVTM and CDR2 ANQGSEA. The CDR3 runs to 13 residues. CDR3 region: CSVEGLLDEKLFF. In nucleotides, the CDR3 is TGCAGCGTTGAGGGACTCCTAGACGAAAAACTGTTTTTT.

CDR3 nucleotide sequence: TGTGCCAGCAGTTACGGCCGGGGAACTGAAGCTTTCTTT. It codes for CASSYGRGTEAFF. J is TRBJ1-1 and V is TRBV6-5, with D hard to call. The V and J ends lost 2 bases and 5 bases respectively, with 9 bases between them. The length of the CDR3 is 13 residues. Per the germline V gene, CDR1 is MNHEY and CDR2 is SVGAGI.

Only one count was recorded for this clone. The rearrangement uses TRBV3-1 (or the pseudogene TRBV3-2) and TRBJ1-1; D is perhaps TRBD1 (6 bases). The germline V gene has CDR1 LGHDT and CDR2 YNNKEL (reference sequence). V lost 1 base and J lost 2, with 8 bases in between. CDR3 length: 14 amino acids. CDR3 protein: CASSQGRGNTEAFF. CDR3 nucleotides: TGTGCCAGCAGCCAAGGCAGGGGCAACACTGAAGCTTTCTTT.

This CDR3 reads CASSLGPSWDRAFFEKLFF. The CDR3 bases are TGTGCCAGCAGTTTGGGCCCGTCGTGGGACAGGGCCTTTTTTGAAAAACTGTTTTTT. V usage is TRBV28 and J usage is TRBJ1-4, with TRBD1 matching over 9 bases. Unmatched junction bases numbered 18, after V lost 3 bases and J lost 7 bases. Germline-derived CDR1 and CDR2 are MDHEN and SYDVKM. CDR3 length equals 19 residues.

This sequence joins TRBV7-6 and TRBJ2-4; 9 bases align to TRBD1. J gave up 2 bases and V 0 bases, and 5 bases lay outside the gene matches. The CDR3 covers 17 residues. CDR1 SGHVS and CDR2 FNYEAQ come from the germline V gene. In DNA form, the CDR3 reads TGTGCCAGCAGCTTAGCGACAGGGGGGGGACCCAAAAACATTCAGTACTTC. Translation: CASSLATGGGPKNIQYF.

The rearrangement uses TRBV19 and TRBJ1-1, with D possibly TRBD1 on 5 matching bases. The CDR3 has 16 residues. V lost 10 bases, J lost 0 bases, and 21 bases lay in between. Germline V gene sequence: CDR1 LNHDA, CDR2 SQIVND (reference sequence). In nucleotides, the CDR3 is TGTGCCACACTGGAGCGGGCAGGGACGATGAACACTGAAGCTTTCTTT. This translates into CATLERAGTMNTEAFF. The whole variable domain, filled in from reference TRBV19 and TRBJ1-1, reads DGGITQSPKYLFRKEGQNVTLSCEQNLNHDAMYWYRQDPGQGLRLIYYSQIVNDFQKGDIAEGYSVSREKKESFPLTVTSAQKNPTAFYLCATLERAGTMNTEAFFGQGTRLTVV.

J is TRBJ2-2 and V is TRBV5-1; the D is unclear. The V end was cut by 0 bases, the J end by 4 bases, with 4 bases between. The germline CDR1 and CDR2 sequences are SGHRS and YFSETQ. The CDR3 loop spans 13 amino acids. The CDR3 DNA reads TGCGCCAGCAGCTTGGACAGCACCGGGGAGCTGTTTTTT. As protein: CASSLDSTGELFF.

The rearrangement links TRBV2 to TRBJ1-5; D may be TRBD1 (6 bases). Germline V lookup: CDR1 SNHLY, CDR2 FYNNEI. V lost 2 bases, J lost 5 bases, and 16 bases lay in between. There are 16 residues in the CDR3. This CDR3 reads CASSELGRGGYQPQHF. The DNA of the CDR3 is TGTGCCAGCAGTGAACTGGGCAGGGGTGGTTATCAGCCCCAGCATTTT.